The subject of this entry is one TCR beta chain. Its antigen remains unidentified. PCR used 60 Vbeta primers and 13 Jbeta primers. How the authors handled the data: Roughly 11 million of the about 80 million unique TCR beta chains counted in a later analysis were shared. Assay: immunoSEQ multiplex PCR; the TCRdb copy retains only in-frame clones and omits some. V and J calls and clone size are copied from that table; D and trimming were computed from the DNA. The profile shows roughly 180,000 clones, 80% of them singletons. Looked up from germline, CDR1 is MDHEN and CDR2 is SYDVKM. With 5 bases removed from V and 8 bases from J, the gap between germline ends came to 7 bases. CDR3 length equals 11 residues. These data come from a study of cytomegalovirus exposure and HLA in healthy donors. The study's findings and limits: In a later analysis, HLA-C alleles had the fewest associated TCRs, DRB1 alleles the most.

Sequenced sample: PBMCs. The chain has TRBV28 and TRBJ2-1; the D is unclear. The receptor's source is a man aged 25-40 years in good health and CMV-seronegative. CDR3 sequence (DNA): TGTGCCAGCAGTCCCCAGGATGAGCAGTTCTTC. Translated: CASSPQDEQFF.